Sequencing of this TCR beta chain was carried out in a study of shared clonotypes between healthy human individuals. The wider study: Per donor, three plates held CD4 naive cells, three held CD4 memory, two held CD8 naive and one held CD8 memory. Study-wide findings and caveats: Clonotypes shared by all four donors outscored non-shared clonotypes in generation probability.

Details on this clone: Antigen: not known.

CD45RO negativity and positive selection for CCR7 defined naive CD8 cells, a population that excluded terminally differentiated effector memory CD45RA+ cells. Only in-frame clones appear in the TCRdb table, and some are missing; sequencing was by immunoSEQ multiplex PCR. The table records about 1,900,000 clones, 85% to 95% of them present only once. CDR3 length: 12 amino acids. CDR1 is ENHRY and CDR2 is SYGVKD in the germline V gene. The J segment lost 6 bases and the V segment lost 11 bases, leaving 7 bases of the junction unmatched. This rearrangement joins TRBV10-3 to TRBJ2-7, with 10 bases fitting TRBD2. The source is a man younger than 35 in good health. The source material was naive CD8+ T cells sorted from blood. The CDR3 sequence: CAGLAGDGEQYF. The CDR3 nucleotides are TGTGCCGGGCTAGCGGGAGACGGCGAGCAGTACTTC.